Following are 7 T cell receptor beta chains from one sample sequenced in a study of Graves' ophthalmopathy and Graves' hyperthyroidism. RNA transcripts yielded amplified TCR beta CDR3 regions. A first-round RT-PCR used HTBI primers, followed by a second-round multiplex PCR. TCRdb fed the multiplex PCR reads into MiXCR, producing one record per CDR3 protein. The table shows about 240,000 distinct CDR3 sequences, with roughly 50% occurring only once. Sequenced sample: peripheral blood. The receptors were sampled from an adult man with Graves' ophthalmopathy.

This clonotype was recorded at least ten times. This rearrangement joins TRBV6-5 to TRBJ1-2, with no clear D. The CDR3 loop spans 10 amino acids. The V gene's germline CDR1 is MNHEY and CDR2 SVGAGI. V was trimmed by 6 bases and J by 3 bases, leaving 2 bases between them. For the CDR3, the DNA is TGTGCCAGCAGGGACTATGGCTACACCTTC. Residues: CASRDYGYTF.

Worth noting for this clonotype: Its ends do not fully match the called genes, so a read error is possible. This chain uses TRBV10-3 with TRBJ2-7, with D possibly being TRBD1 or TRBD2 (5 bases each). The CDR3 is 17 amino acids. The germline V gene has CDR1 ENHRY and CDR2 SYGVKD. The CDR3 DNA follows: TGTGCCAGCAGTTTTTATTGGGACCTTCGCGGCTCCTACGAGCAGTACTTC. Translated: CASSFYWDLRGSYEQYF.

The CDR3 region has the DNA TGTGCCAGCAGTTATAGCGGGCTCTACGAGCAGTACTTC. Translated, it gives CASSYSGLYEQYF. The chain joins TRBV2 to TRBJ2-7, with TRBD2 identical over 7 bases. V lost 5 bases to trimming and J lost 3 bases; unmatched junction nucleotides: 4. Germline loops: CDR1 SNHLY, CDR2 FYNNEI. The length of the CDR3 is 13 residues.

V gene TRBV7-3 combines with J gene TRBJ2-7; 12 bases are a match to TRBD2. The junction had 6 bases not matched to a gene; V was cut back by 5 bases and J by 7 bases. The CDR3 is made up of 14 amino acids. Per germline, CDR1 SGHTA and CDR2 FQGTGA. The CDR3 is CASSQGGLAGEQYF. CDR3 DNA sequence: TGTGCCAGCAGCCAAGGCGGACTAGCGGGGGAGCAGTACTTC.

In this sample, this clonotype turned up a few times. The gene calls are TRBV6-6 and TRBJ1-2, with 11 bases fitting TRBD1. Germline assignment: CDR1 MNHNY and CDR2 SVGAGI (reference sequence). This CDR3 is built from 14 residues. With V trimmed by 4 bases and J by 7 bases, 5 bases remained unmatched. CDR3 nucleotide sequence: TGTGCCAGCAGTTTTGGACAGGGGGCTTCTGGCTACACCTTC. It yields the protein CASSFGQGASGYTF.

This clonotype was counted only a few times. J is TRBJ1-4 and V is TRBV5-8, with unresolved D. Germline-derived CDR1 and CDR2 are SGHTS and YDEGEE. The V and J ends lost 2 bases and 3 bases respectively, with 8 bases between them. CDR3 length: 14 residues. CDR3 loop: CASSFGGANEKLFF. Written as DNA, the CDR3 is TGTGCCAGCAGCTTTGGAGGAGCTAATGAAAAACTGTTTTTT.

This CDR3 is CSVSDRFDSNQPQHF. For the CDR3, the DNA is TGCAGCGTTTCGGACAGGTTTGATAGCAATCAGCCCCAGCATTTT. The chain carries TRBV29-1 and TRBJ1-5, with 7 bases matching TRBD1. The CDR3 is made up of 15 amino acids. CDR1 and CDR2 (germline): SQVTM, ANQGSEA. Trimming at V came to 5 bases and at J to 0 bases, leaving 7 bases not matched to a gene.